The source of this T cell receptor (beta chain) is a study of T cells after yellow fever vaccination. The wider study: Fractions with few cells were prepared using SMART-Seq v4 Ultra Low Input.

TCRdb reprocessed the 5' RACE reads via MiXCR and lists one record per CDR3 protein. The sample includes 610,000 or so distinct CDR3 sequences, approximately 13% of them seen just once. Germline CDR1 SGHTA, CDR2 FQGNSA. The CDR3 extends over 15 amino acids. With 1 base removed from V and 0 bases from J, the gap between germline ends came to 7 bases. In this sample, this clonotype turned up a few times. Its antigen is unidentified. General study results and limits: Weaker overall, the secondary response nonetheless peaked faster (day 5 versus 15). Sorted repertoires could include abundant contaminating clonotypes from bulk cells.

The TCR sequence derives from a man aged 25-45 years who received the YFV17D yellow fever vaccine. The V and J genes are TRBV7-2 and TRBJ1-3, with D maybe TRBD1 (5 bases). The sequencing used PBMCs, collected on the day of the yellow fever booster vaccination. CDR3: CASSLEGLSGNTIYF. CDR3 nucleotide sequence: TGTGCCAGCAGCTTAGAGGGACTCTCTGGAAACACCATATATTTT.